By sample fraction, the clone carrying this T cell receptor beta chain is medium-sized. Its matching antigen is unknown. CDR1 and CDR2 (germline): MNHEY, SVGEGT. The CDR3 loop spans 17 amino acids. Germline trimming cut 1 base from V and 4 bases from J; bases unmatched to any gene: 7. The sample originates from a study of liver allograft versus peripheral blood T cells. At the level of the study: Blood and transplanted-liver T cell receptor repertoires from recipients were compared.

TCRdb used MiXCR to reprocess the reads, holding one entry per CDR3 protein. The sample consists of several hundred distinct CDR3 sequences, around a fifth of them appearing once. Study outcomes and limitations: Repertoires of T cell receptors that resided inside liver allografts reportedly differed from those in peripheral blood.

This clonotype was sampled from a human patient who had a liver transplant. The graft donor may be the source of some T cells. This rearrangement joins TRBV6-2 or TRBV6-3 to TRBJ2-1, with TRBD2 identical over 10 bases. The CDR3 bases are TGTGCCAGCAGTTACTTCTTTACTAGCGGGGATTACAATGAGCAGTTCTTC. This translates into CASSYFFTSGDYNEQFF.